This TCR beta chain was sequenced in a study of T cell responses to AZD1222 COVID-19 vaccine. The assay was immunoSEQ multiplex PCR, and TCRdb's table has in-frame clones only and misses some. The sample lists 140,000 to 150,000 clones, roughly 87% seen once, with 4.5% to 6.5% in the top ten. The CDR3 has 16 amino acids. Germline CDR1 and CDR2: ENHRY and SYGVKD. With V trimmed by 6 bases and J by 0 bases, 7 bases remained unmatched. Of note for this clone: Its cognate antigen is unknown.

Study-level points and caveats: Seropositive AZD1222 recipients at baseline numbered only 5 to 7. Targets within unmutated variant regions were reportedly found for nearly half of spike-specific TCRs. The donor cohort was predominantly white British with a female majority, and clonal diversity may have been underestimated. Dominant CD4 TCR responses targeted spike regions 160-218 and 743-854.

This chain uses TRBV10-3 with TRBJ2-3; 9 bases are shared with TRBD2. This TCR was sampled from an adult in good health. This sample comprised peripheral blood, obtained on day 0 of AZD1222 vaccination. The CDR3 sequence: CAIRELAGPSTDTQYF. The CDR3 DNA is TGTGCCATCAGGGAACTAGCGGGCCCTAGCACAGATACGCAGTATTTT.